This T cell receptor (beta chain) originates from a study of monozygotic twins with cystic fibrosis. For the study at large: With about 15 PCR cycles, barcoded libraries came from approximately 2.7 micrograms of fragmented DNA. Study-level findings and limits: Low clonality (median roughly 0.0099) suggested a mostly naive repertoire. In 13 of 16 pairs, V gene usage was closest to the co-twin's.

Assay used: immunoSEQ multiplex PCR; TCRdb lists only in-frame clones, some missing. The sample includes around 14,000 clones, 95% to 99% of them seen just once. This clone was seen only once. Antigen unknown. The germline V and J ends were trimmed by 3 bases and 0 bases, with 8 bases remaining between them. This CDR3 contains 14 residues. Per the germline V gene, CDR1 is SEHNR and CDR2 is FQNEAQ (reference sequence). This TCR derives from a girl aged 2-9 years with cystic fibrosis. The sample was blood. The chain recombines TRBV7-9 with TRBJ1-1; no clear D. Written as DNA, the CDR3 is TGTGCCAGCAGCTTGCGGGAGATGAACACTGAAGCTTTCTTT. This codes for CASSLREMNTEAFF.